This T cell receptor beta chain is drawn from a study of vaccination and CD4 T cells after COVID-19. Treatment here: 10-day PBMC culture with coronavirus spike peptide pools or control peptides (ViraFEST assay). The CDR3 length is 14 residues. The germline V and J ends were trimmed by 7 bases and 0 bases, with 9 bases remaining between them. CDR1 and CDR2 (germline): SNHLY, FYNNEI. With respect to this clonotype: Its antigen remains unidentified.

Once obtained from cultured CD4+ T cells, the DNA was sequenced using the Oncomine TCR Beta short-read assay. Researchers extracted genomic DNA from CD4+ T cells that had been cultured. TCRdb re-analysed the PCR reads in MiXCR, keeping a single row per CDR3 protein. Of around 15,000 distinct CDR3 sequences in the sample, about 44% were seen once. Sequenced material: CD4+ T cells from blood, cultured in vitro, taken before SARS-CoV-2 vaccination. This rearrangement joins TRBV2 to TRBJ1-4, with no clear D. The receptor was isolated from a human donor who received a COVID-19 vaccine. CDR3 residues: CASKGRSTNEKLFF. CDR3 in DNA: TGTGCCAGCAAAGGCAGGTCAACTAATGAAAAACTGTTTTTT. Full variable domain (outside the CDR3, taken from reference TRBV2 and TRBJ1-4): EPEVTQTPSHQVTQMGQEVILRCVPISNHLYFYWYRQILGQKVEFLVSFYNNEISEKSEIFDDQFSVERPDGSNFTLKIRSTKLEDSAMYFCASKGRSTNEKLFFGSGTQLSVL.